This T cell receptor beta chain is from a study of immune cell composition in non-small cell lung cancer. The repertoire was sequenced with immunoSEQ multiplex PCR; TCRdb's copy has only in-frame clones and lacks some. The table records some 3,200 clones, under 85% of them present only once. Germline V lookup: CDR1 LNHNV, CDR2 YYDKDF (reference sequence). J gave up 4 bases and V 3 bases, and 8 bases lay outside the gene matches. The CDR3 runs to 15 residues. Sequencing was performed on lung tumor tissue. The receptor comes from a human donor with non-small cell lung cancer. This chain joins TRBV15 and TRBJ1-2; 7 bases fit TRBD1. CDR3 DNA sequence: TGTGCCACCAGCAGTGGACAGGACGCGTTCTATGGCTACACCTTC. Translation gives CATSSGQDAFYGYTF.